This is a list of T cell receptor beta chains from one sample in a study of a mutant IDH1 vaccine in newly diagnosed glioma. Method: immunoSEQ multiplex PCR; TCRdb's copy keeps in-frame clones and lacks some. The table records around 38,000 clones, about 80% of them present only once. These receptors' targets are unknown. The starting material was PBMCs, obtained from a glioma patient whose treatment included an IDH1 peptide vaccine. These receptors came from a man aged 25 to 40 with glioma. The CDR3 runs from the conserved cysteine through the conserved F or W. Each record gives: D gene, clone size, V gene, J gene, CDR3 DNA, CDR3 protein. A D gene is named only where the DNA matches it firmly. Clone size appears in some rows only: once, few, many, or a class for an expanded clone.

>TRBD1|NA|TRBV18|TRBJ1-4
TGTGCCAGCTCACCACTAGGGGGCTATGAAAAACTGTTTTTT
CASSPLGGYEKLFF
>NA|NA|TRBV5-1|TRBJ2-5
TGCGCCAGCAGCTTGTCGGGTGATGGACGCCAAGAGACCCAGTACTTC
CASSLSGDGRQETQYF
>TRBD1|NA|TRBV7-2|TRBJ1-2
TGTGCCAGCAGCCTCGGGACAGGGCCGAGTAACTATGGCTACACCTTC
CASSLGTGPSNYGYTF
>NA|NA|TRBV19|TRBJ2-1
TGTGCCAGTAGTATAGGACTAAATGAGCAGTTCTTC
CASSIGLNEQFF
>NA|NA|TRBV5-1|TRBJ1-4
TGCGCCAGCAGCGCCCGTAGCCGTGCAACTAATGAAAAACTGTTTTTT
CASSARSRATNEKLFF
>TRBD1|NA|TRBV30|TRBJ1-5
TGTGCCTGGAATCAGGGGGGAAATCAGCCCCAGCATTTT
CAWNQGGNQPQHF
>TRBD1|NA|TRBV2|TRBJ2-7
TGTGCCAGCAGTGAAGTTGGACAGGGGGCATACGAGCAGTACTTC
CASSEVGQGAYEQYF
>NA|NA|TRBV15|TRBJ1-6
TGTGCCACCAGCAGAGATGTTTCGATTGGGGGGATTGAAGGATCACCCCTCCACTTT
CATSRDVSIGGIEGSPLHF
>NA|NA|TRBV7-8|TRBJ2-3
TGTGCCAGCAGCACCCAGAATACGGTAAACACAGATACGCAGTATTTT
CASSTQNTVNTDTQYF
>NA|NA|TRBV10-3|TRBJ1-1
TGTGCCATCAGTGAGTTAGAGGGACCACTACCCACTGAAGCTTTCTTT
CAISELEGPLPTEAFF
>NA|NA|TRBV10-3|TRBJ2-1
TGTGCCATCAGTGCGGACACCTTCTACAATGAGCAGTTCTTC
CAISADTFYNEQFF
>NA|NA|TRBV19|TRBJ2-2
TGTGCCAGTAGTGTACAGGGGAGGGTCGGGGAGCTGTTTTTT
CASSVQGRVGELFF
>NA|NA|TRBV30|TRBJ1-1
TGTGCCTGGAGTCGGCAGACGGGGGGTAGGACTGAAGCTTTCTTT
CAWSRQTGGRTEAFF
>TRBD1|few|TRBV15|TRBJ1-2
TGTGCCACCAGCAGGGCTGCTGACAGGGACCGCTATGGCTACACCTTC
CATSRAADRDRYGYTF
>TRBD2|NA|TRBV7-2|TRBJ2-3
TGTGCCAGCAGCTCGCCCGTAGGCGGGGGGGTAGATACGCAGTATTTT
CASSSPVGGGVDTQYF
>NA|NA|TRBV2|TRBJ2-7
TGTGCCAGCACAAGGATCGAGCAGTACTTC
CASTRIEQYF